This entry describes one T cell receptor beta chain. The CDR3 runs to 17 residues. From germline, CDR1 is SGHVS and CDR2 FQNEAQ. The junction had 13 bases not matched to a gene; V was cut back by 3 bases and J by 3 bases. Assay: immunoSEQ multiplex PCR; the TCRdb copy retains only in-frame clones and omits some. The table shows under 140,000 clones, with roughly four fifths occurring only once. This sample was included in a study of blood T cell repertoires in COVID-19. The chain employs TRBV7-8 and TRBJ1-2; 7 bases line up with TRBD1. The clonotype originates from a woman in her fifties or sixties with acute or convalescent COVID-19. What was sequenced was peripheral blood. The chain's CDR3 is CASSLRIAGGWDYGYTF. The CDR3 DNA reads as TGTGCCAGCAGCTTGAGAATCGCAGGGGGATGGGACTATGGCTACACCTTC.